The source of this T cell receptor beta chain is a study of T cell responses to AZD1222 COVID-19 vaccine. Looking at the study overall: Pooled in the analysis were second doses at about 4 or about 12 weeks. Notes on the study in general: Just a handful of AZD1222 recipients tested seropositive at baseline. Spike as a whole was targeted by vaccine-associated CD4 TCRs, dominant at 160-218 and 743-854. Nearly half of spike-specific TCRs reportedly target variant regions that are unmutated in the B.1.351 and B.1.1.7 variants.

This clone was observed a handful of times. As yet, its antigen is unknown. The CDR3 totals 16 residues. Germline lookup yields CDR1 SGHNT and CDR2 YYREEE (reference sequence). Deletions cut 9 bases from V and 0 bases from J, with 21 bases between. TCRdb's copy holds only in-frame clones and misses some; the assay was immunoSEQ multiplex PCR. This table has more than 100,000 clones, about 90% appearing once. This clonotype was sampled from an adult in good health. The chain has TRBV5-4 and TRBJ1-2; possibly TRBD1 for D (6 bases). This specimen was peripheral blood, taken on day 0 of AZD1222 vaccination. The CDR3 sequence: CATSRGGAPSNYGYTF. The CDR3 nucleotides are TGTGCCACCTCACGGGGGGGCGCTCCCTCTAACTATGGCTACACCTTC.